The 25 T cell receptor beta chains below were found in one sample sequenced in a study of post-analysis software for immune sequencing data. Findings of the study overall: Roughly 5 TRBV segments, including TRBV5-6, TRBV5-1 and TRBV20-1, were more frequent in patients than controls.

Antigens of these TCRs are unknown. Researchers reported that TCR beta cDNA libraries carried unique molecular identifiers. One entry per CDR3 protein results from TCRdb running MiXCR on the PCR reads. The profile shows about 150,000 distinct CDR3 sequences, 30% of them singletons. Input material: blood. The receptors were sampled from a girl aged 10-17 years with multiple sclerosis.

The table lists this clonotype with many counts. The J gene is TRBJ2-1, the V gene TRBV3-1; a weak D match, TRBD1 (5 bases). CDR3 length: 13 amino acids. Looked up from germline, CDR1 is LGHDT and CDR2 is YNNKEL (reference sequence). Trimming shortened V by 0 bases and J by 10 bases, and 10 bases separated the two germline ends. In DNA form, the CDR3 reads TGTGCCAGCAGCCAAGAATTCAGGGTGGAGCAGTTCTTC. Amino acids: CASSQEFRVEQFF.

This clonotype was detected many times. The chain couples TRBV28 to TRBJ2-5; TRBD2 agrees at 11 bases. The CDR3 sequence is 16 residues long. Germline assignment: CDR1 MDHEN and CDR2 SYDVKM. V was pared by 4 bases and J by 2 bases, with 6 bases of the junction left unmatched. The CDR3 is CASSSPGLAGQETQYF. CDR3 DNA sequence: TGTGCCAGCAGTTCCCCCGGACTAGCGGGTCAAGAGACCCAGTACTTC.

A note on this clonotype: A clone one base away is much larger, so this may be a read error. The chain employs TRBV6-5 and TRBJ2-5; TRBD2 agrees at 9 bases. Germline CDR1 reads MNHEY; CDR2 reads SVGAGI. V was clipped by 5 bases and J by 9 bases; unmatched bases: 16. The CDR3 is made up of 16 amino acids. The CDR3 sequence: CASSPAQAGGREAQYF. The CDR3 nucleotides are TGTGCCAGCAGTCCAGCCCAAGCGGGGGGCCGGGAGGCCCAGTACTTC.

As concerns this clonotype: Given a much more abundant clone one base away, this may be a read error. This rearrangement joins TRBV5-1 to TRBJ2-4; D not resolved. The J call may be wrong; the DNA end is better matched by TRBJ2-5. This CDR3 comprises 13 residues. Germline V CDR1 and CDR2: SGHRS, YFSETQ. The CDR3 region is CASSFSCQETQYF. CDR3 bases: TGCGCCAGCAGCTTCAGCTGCCAAGAGACCCAGTACTTC.

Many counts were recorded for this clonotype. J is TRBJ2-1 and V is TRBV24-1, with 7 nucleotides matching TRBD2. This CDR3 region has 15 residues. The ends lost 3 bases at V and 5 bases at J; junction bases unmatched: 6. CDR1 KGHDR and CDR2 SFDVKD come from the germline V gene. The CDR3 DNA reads TGTGCCACCAGTGATCATAGCGGGCCGGACAATGAGCAGTTCTTC. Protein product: CATSDHSGPDNEQFF.

The CDR3 DNA follows: TGCGCCAGCAGCATGTTGACGGAGCTTACTACTAACTATGGCTACACCTTC. It specifies CASSMLTELTTNYGYTF. The V and J genes are TRBV5-1 and TRBJ1-2; no definite D call. CDR1 is SGHRS and CDR2 is YFSETQ in the germline V gene. The CDR3 totals 17 residues. V lost 4 bases and J 0 bases, leaving 19 bases between the germline ends.

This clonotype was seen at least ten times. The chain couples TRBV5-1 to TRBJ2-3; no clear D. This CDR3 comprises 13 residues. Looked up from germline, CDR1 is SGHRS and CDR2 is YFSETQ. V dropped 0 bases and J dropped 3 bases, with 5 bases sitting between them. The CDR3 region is CASSLAKTDTQYF. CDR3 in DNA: TGCGCCAGCAGCTTGGCGAAGACAGATACGCAGTATTTT.

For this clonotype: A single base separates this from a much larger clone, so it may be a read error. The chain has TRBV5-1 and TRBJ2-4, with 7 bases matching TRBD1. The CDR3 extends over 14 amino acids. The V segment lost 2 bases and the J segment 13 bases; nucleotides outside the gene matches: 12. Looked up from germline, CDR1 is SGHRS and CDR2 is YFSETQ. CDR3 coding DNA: TGCGCCAGCAGCTTTAGACAGGGAGAGAGCAAGCAGTACTTC. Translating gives CASSFRQGESKQYF.

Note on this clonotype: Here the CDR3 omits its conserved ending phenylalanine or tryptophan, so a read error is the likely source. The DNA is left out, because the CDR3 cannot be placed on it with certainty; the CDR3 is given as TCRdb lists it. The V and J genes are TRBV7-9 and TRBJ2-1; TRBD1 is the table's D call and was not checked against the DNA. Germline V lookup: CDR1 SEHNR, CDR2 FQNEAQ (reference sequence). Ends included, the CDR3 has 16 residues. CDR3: CASSPRTGGGGYTFGS.

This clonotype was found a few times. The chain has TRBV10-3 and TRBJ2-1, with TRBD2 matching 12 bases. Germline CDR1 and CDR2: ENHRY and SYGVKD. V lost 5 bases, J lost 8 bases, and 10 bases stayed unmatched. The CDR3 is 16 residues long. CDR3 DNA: TGTGCCATCAGTAGGACCGGGACTAGCGGGCCCGATGAGCAGTTCTTC. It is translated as CAISRTGTSGPDEQFF.

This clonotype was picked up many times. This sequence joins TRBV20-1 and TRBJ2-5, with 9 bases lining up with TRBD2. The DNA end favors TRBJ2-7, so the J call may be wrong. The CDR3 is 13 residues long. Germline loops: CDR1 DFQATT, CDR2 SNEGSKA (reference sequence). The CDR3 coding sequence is TGCAGTGCTGCCGGGACTAGCATGGACGAGCAGTACTTC. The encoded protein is CSAAGTSMDEQYF.

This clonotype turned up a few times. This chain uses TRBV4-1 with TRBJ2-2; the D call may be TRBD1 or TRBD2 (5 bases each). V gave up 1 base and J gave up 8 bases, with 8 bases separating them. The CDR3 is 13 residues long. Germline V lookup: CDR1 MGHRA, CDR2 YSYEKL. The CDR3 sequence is CASSQGGGGELFF. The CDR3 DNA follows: TGCGCCAGCAGCCAAGGTGGGGGAGGGGAGCTGTTTTTT.

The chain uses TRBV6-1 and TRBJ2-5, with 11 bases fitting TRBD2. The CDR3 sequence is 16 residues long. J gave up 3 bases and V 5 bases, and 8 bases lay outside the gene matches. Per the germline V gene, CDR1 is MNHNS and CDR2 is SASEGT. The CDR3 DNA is TGTGCCAGCAGTCGAACGGGGACTAGCGGAGAAGAGACCCAGTACTTC. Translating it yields CASSRTGTSGEETQYF.

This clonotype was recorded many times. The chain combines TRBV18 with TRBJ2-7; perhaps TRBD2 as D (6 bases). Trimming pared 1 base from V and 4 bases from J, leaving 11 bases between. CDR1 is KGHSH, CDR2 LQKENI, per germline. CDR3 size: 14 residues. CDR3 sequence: CASSPLAEGYEQYF. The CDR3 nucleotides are TGTGCCAGCTCACCACTAGCGGAGGGGTACGAGCAGTACTTC.

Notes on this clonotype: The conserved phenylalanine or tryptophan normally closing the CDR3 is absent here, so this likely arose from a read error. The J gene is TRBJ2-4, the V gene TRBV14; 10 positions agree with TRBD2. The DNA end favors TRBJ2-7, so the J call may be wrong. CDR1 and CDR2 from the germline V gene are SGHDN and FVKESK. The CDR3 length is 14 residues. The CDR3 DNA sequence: TGTGCCAGCAGTACTAGCGGGACCGACTACGAGCAGTACTGC. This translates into CASSTSGTDYEQYC.

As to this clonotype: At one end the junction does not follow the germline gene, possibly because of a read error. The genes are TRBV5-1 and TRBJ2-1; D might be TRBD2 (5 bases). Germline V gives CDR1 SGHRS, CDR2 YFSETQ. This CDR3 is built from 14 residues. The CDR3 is CASSLGYSDYEQFF. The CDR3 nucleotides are TGCGCCAGTAGCTTGGGATATAGCGACTACGAGCAGTTCTTC. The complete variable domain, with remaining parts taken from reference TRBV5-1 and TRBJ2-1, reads KAGVTQTPRYLIKTRGQQVTLSCSPISGHRSVSWYQQTPGQGLQFLFEYFSETQRNKGNFPGRFSGRQFSNSRSEMNVSTLELGDSALYLCASSLGYSDYEQFFGPGTRLTVL.

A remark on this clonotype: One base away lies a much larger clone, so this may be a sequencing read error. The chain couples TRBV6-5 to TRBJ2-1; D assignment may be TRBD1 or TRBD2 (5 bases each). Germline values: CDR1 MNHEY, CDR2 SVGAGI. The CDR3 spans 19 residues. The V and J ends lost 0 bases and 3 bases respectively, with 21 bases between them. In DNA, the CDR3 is TGTGCCAGCAGTTACTCGATAGGCTCAGGGACCCTTAGCTACAATGAGCAGTTCTTC. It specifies CASSYSIGSGTLSYNEQFF.

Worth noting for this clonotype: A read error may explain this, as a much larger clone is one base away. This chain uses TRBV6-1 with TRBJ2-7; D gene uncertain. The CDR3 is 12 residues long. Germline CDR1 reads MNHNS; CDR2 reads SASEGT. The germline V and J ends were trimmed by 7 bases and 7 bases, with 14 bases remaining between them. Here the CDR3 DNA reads TGTGCCAGCATAGGAACCTACAATGAGCAGTACTTC. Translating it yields CASIGTYNEQYF.

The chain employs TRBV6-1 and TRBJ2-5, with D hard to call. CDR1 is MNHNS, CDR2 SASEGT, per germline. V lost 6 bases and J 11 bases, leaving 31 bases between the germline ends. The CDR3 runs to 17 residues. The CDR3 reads CASSPSSTVYIYNEQYF. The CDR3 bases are TGTGCCAGCAGCCCCTCTTCGACGGTTTACATTTACAATGAGCAGTACTTC.

The CDR3 nucleotides read TGTGCCAGCAGCACCCGGGGCCCAACCCTAAACATTCAGTACTTC. Translated, it gives CASSTRGPTLNIQYF. The chain links TRBV21-1 to TRBJ2-7; TRBD1, the table's D call, lacks a check against the DNA. The J call may be in error: the DNA end matches TRBJ2-4 better. TRBV21-1 is tagged as a pseudogene. The CDR3 extends over 15 amino acids.

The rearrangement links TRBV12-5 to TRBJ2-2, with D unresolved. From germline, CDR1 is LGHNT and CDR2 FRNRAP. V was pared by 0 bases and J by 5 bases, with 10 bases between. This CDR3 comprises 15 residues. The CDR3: CASGLVWWWTGELFF. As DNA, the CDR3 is TGTGCTAGTGGTTTGGTTTGGTGGTGGACCGGGGAGCTGTTTTTT.

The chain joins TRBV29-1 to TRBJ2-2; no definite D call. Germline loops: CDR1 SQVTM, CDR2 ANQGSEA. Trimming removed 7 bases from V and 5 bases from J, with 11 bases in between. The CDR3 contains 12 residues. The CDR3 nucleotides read TGCAGCGCCCCGGGTCTTACCGGGGAGCTGTTTTTT. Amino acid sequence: CSAPGLTGELFF.

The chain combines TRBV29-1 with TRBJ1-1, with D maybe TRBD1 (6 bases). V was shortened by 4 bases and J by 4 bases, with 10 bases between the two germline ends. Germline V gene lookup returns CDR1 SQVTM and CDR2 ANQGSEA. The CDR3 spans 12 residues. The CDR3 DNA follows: TGCAGCGTTGCAGGGGACCCCACTGAAGCTTTCTTT. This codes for CSVAGDPTEAFF.

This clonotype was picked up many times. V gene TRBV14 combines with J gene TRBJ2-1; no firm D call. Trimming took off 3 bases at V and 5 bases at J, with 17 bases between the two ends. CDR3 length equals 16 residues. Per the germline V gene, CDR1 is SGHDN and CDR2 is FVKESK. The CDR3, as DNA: TGTGCCAGCAGCCAGAGGCCGGGCGCAGGTAACAATGAGCAGTTCTTC. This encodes CASSQRPGAGNNEQFF.

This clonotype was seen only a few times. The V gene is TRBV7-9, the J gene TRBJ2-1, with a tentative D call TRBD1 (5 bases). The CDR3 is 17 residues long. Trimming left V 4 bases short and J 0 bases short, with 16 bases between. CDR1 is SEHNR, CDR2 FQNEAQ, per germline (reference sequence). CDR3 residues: CASSSGQGRSSYNEQFF. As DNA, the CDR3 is TGTGCCAGCAGCTCAGGCCAGGGCCGGAGCTCCTACAATGAGCAGTTCTTC.